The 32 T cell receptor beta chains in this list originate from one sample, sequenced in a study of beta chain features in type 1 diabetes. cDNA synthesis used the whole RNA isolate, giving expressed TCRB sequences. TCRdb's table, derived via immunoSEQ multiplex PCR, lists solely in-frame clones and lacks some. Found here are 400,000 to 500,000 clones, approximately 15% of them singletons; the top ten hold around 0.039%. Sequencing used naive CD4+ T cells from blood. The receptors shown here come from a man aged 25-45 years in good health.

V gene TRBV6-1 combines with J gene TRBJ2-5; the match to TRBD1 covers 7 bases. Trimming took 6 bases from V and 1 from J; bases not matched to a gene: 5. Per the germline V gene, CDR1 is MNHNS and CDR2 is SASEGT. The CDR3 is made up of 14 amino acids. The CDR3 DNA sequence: TGTGCCAGCAGCGTGGACAGGCTCCAAGAGACCCAGTACTTC. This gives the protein CASSVDRLQETQYF.

CDR3 bases: TGTGCCAGCACCCACGGAGATACGCAGTATTTT. Translating it yields CASTHGDTQYF. This chain uses TRBV6-1 with TRBJ2-3, with unresolved D. Germline CDR1 and CDR2: MNHNS and SASEGT. This CDR3 contains 11 residues. The germline V and J ends were trimmed by 7 bases and 5 bases, with 7 bases remaining between them.

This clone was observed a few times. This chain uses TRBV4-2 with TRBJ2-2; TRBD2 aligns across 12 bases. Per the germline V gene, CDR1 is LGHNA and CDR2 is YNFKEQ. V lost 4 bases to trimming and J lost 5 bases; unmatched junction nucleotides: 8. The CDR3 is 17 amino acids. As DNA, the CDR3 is TGTGCCAGCAGCCCGAGAGGACTAGCGGGAAATACCGGGGAGCTGTTTTTT. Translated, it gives CASSPRGLAGNTGELFF.

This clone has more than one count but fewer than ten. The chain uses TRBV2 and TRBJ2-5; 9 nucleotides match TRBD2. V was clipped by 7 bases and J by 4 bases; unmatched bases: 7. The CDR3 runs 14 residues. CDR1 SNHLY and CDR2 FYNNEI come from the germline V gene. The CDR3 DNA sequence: TGTGCCAGCAAAGAGCGGGGGGCGACAGAGACCCAGTACTTC. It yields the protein CASKERGATETQYF.

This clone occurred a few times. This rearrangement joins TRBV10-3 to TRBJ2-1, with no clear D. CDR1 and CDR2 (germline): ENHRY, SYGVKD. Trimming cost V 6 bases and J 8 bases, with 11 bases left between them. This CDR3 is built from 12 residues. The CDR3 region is CAISPSRDEQFF. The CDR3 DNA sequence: TGTGCCATCAGCCCAAGTAGGGATGAGCAGTTCTTC.

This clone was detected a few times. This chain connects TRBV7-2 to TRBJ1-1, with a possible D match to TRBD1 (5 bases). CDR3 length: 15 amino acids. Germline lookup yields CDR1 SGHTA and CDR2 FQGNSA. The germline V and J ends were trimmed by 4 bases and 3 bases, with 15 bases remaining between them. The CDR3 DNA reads TGTGCCAGCAGCTCTGTACCAAGACAGCACACTGAAGCTTTCTTT. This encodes CASSSVPRQHTEAFF.

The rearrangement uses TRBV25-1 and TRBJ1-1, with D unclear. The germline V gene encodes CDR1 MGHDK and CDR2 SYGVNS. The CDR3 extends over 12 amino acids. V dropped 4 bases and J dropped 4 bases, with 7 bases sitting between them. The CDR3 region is CASSGLSTEAFF. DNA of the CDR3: TGTGCCAGCAGTGGCTTAAGCACTGAAGCTTTCTTT.

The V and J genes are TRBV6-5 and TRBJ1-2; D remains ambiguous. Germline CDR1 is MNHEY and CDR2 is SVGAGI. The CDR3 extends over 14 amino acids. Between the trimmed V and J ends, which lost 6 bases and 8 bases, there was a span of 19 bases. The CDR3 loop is CASSPRWGLEGYTF. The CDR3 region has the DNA TGTGCCAGCAGCCCAAGGTGGGGTCTCGAAGGCTACACCTTC.

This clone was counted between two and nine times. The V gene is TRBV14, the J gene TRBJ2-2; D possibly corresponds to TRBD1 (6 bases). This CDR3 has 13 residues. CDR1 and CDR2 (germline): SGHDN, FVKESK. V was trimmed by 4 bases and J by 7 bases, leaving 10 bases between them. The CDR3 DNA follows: TGTGCCAGCAGCCGAACAGGGATCGGGGAGCTGTTTTTT. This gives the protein CASSRTGIGELFF.

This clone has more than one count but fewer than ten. Here the CDR3 reads CASSLALGGEAFYNEQFF. CDR3 nucleotides: TGCGCCAGCAGCTTGGCGCTCGGCGGGGAGGCATTCTACAATGAGCAGTTCTTC. The chain uses TRBV5-1 and TRBJ2-1; tentatively, D is TRBD2 (6 bases). Deletions cut 0 bases from V and 3 bases from J, with 19 bases between. Germline CDR1 SGHRS, CDR2 YFSETQ. The CDR3 has 18 residues.

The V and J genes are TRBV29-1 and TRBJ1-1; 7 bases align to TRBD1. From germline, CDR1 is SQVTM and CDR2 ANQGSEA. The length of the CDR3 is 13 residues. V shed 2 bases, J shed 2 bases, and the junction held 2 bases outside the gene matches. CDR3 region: CSVETGANTEAFF. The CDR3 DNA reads TGCAGCGTTGAAACAGGGGCAAACACTGAAGCTTTCTTT.

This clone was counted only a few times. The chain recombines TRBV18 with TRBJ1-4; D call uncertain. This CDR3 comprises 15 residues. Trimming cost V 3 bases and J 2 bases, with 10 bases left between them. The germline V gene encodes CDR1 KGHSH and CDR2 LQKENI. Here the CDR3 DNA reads TGTGCCAGCTCACCGACCGGAGGTACTAATGAAAAACTGTTTTTT. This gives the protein CASSPTGGTNEKLFF.

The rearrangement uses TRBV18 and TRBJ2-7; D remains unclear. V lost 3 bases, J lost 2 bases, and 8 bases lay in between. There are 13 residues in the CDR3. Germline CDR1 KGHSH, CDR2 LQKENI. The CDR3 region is CASSPQETYEQYF. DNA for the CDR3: TGTGCCAGCTCACCTCAGGAGACCTACGAGCAGTACTTC. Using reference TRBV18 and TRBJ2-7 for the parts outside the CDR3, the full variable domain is NAGVMQNPRHLVRRRGQEARLRCSPMKGHSHVYWYRQLPEEGLKFMVYLQKENIIDESGMPKERFSAEFPKEGPSILRIQQVVRGDSAAYFCASSPQETYEQYFGPGTRLTVT.

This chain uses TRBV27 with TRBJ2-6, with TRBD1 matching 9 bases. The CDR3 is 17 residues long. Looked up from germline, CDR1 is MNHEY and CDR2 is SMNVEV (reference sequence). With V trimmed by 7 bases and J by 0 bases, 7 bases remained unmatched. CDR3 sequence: CASTLQGAYSGANVLTF. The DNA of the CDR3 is TGTGCCAGCACCCTACAGGGGGCCTACTCTGGGGCCAACGTCCTGACTTTC.

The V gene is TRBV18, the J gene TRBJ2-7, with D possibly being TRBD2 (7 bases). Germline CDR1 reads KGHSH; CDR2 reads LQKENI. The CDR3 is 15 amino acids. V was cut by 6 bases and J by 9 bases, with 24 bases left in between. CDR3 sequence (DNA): TGTGCCAGCTCCGCGGGGGCACAGTTTTTGGTAGGGCAGTACGTC. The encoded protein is CASSAGAQFLVGQYV.

The CDR3 DNA is TGTGCCAGCAACAGGGGGATTGGGAGCAATCAGCCCCAGCATTTT. It yields the protein CASNRGIGSNQPQHF. V and J are TRBV2 and TRBJ1-5, with 8 nucleotides matching TRBD1. Trimming removed 7 bases from V and 1 base from J; junction bases left unmatched: 6. The CDR3 sequence is 15 residues long. Germline-derived CDR1 and CDR2 are SNHLY and FYNNEI.

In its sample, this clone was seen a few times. The CDR3 coding sequence is TGTGCCAGCAGCCCTCGCAGGGGCACCGGGGAGCTGTTTTTT. Translating it yields CASSPRRGTGELFF. The chain recombines TRBV9 with TRBJ2-2; tentative D call: TRBD1 (6 bases). The germline V gene has CDR1 SGDLS and CDR2 YYNGEE. The CDR3 is 14 amino acids. Trimming removed 4 bases at V and 4 bases at J, with 11 bases between.

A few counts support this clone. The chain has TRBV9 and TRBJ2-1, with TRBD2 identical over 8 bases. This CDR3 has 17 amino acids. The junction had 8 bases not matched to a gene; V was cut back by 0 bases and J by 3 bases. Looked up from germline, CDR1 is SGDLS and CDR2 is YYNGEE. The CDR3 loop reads CASSVGSQRESYNEQFF. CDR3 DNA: TGTGCCAGCAGCGTAGGCTCCCAGCGGGAGAGCTACAATGAGCAGTTCTTC.

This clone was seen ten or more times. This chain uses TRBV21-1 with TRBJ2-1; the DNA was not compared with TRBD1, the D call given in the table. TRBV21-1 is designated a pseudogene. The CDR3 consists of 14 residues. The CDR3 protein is CARKRQGALNEQFF. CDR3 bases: TGTGCCAGGAAGAGACAGGGGGCGCTGAATGAGCAGTTCTTC.

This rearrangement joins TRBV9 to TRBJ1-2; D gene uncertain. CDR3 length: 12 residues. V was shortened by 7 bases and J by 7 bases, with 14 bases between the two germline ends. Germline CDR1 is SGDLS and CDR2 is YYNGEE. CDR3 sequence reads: CASGRIPGGYTF. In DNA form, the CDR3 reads TGTGCCAGCGGTCGAATTCCTGGTGGCTACACCTTC.

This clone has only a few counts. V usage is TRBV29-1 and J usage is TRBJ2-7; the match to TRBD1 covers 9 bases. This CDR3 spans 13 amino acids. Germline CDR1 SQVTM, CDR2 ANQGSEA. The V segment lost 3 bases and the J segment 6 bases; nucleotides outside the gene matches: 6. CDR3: CSVDTGQGGEQYV. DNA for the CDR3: TGCAGCGTTGATACGGGACAGGGTGGCGAGCAGTACGTC.

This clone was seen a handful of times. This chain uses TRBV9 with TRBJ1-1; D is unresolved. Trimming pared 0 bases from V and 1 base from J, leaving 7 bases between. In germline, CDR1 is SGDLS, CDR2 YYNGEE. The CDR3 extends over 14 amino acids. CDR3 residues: CASSVVVGNTEAFF. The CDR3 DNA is TGTGCCAGCAGCGTAGTTGTAGGGAACACTGAAGCTTTCTTT.

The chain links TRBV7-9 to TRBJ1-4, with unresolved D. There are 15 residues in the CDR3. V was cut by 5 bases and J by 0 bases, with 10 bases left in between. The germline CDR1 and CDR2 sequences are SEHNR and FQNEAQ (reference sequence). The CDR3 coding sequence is TGTGCCAGCAGCCGTCGGCAAGCAACTAATGAAAAACTGTTTTTT. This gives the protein CASSRRQATNEKLFF.

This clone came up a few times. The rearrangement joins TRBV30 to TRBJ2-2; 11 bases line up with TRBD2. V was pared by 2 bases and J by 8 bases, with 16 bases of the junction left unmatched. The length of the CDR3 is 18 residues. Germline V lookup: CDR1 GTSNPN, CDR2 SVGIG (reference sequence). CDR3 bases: TGTGCCTGGAGTCCATTTCAACTAGCGGGAGTTGAGTCTGGGGAGCTGTTTTTT. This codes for CAWSPFQLAGVESGELFF.

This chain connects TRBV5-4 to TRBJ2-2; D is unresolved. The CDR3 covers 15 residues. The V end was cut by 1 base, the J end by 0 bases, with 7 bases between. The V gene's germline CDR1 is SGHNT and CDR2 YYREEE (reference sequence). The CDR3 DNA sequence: TGTGCCAGCAGCTTGCGGACGGCGAACACCGGGGAGCTGTTTTTT. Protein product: CASSLRTANTGELFF.

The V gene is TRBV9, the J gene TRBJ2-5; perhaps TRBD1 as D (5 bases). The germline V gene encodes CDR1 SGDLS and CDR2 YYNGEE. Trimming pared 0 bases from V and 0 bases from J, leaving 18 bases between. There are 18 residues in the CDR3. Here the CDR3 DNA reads TGTGCCAGCAGCGTAGGGCCGGCAGGCCCAGGGTACCAAGAGACCCAGTACTTC. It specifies CASSVGPAGPGYQETQYF.

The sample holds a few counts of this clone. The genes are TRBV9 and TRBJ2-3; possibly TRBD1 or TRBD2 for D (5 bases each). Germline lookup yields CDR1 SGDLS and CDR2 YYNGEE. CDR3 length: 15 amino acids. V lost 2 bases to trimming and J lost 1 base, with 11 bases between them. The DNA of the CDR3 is TGTGCCAGCAGCGTTAGGGGAGTTGGCACAGATACGCAGTATTTT. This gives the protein CASSVRGVGTDTQYF.

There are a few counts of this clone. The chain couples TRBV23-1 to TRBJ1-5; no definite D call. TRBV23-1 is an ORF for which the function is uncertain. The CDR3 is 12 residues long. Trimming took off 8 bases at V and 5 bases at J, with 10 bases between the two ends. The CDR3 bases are TGCGCCAGCCCCCGGGAGGATCAGCCCCAGCATTTT. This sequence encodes CASPREDQPQHF.

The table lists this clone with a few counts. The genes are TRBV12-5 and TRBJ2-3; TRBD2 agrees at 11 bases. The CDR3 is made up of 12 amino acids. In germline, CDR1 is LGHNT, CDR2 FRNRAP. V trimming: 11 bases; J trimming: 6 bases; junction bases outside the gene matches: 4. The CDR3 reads CAALAGEDTQYF. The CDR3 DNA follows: TGTGCTGCACTAGCGGGGGAGGATACGCAGTATTTT.

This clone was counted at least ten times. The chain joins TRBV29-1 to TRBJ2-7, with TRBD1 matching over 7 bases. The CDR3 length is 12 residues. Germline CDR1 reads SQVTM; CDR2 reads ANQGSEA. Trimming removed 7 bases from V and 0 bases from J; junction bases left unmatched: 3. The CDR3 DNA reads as TGCAGCGCGACAGGGCTCTCCTACGAGCAGTACTTC. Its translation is CSATGLSYEQYF.

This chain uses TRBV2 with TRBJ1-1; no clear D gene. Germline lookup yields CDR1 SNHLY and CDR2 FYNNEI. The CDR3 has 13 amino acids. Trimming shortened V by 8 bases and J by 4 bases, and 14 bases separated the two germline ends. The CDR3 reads CASPENQVTEAFF. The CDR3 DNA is TGTGCCAGCCCCGAAAATCAGGTCACTGAAGCTTTCTTT.

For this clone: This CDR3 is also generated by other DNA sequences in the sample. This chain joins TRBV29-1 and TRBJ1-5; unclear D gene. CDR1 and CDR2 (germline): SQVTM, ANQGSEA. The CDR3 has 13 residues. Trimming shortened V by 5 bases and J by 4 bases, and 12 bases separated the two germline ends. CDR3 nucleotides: TGCAGCGTTCGGGGAACCCCAAATCAGCCCCAGCATTTT. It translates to CSVRGTPNQPQHF.